This note documents a single T cell receptor (beta chain) sequence. TCRdb's copy holds only in-frame clones and misses some; the assay was immunoSEQ multiplex PCR. The sample carries roughly 60,000 clones, roughly 91% recorded once. The sample comes from a study of cytomegalovirus exposure and HLA in healthy donors. The germline V gene encodes CDR1 MNHEY and CDR2 SVGAGI. The length of the CDR3 is 16 residues. J was trimmed by 16 bases and V by 0 bases; bases with no gene match: 14. Donors were drawn from the approximately 130-subject validation cohort, separate from the 666-subject first cohort. Material: PBMCs. The TCR comes from a woman aged 25-40 years in good health and CMV-seronegative. This chain connects TRBV6-5 to TRBJ2-1, with 11 positions matching TRBD2. CDR3 sequence (DNA): TGTGCCAGCAGTTACTCATCGAGCGCCCGACTAGCGGGATTTTTCTTC. It yields the protein CASSYSSSARLAGFFF.